What follows are 21 T cell receptor beta chains derived from one specimen sequenced in a study of post-analysis software for immune sequencing data (dated by TCRdb to between 2014 and 2017). Overall results and qualifications from the work: A handful of TRBV segments, including TRBV5-6, TRBV5-1 and TRBV20-1, were significantly more frequent in patients than controls.

Antigens of these TCRs are unknown. Preparation of the library involved PCR. For sequencing, an Illumina HiSeq 2500 was employed. To reduce PCR and sequencing biases, unique molecular identifiers were incorporated into the TCR beta cDNA libraries. TCRdb passed the public sequencing reads through fastp at Q25 and MiXCR, retaining productive beta sequences. A single entry per CDR3 protein holds the most common genes and DNA from its merged rows. This sample gives fewer than 600,000 distinct CDR3 sequences in total; around 40% of them show up just once. Clones ranked in the top ten supply around an eighth of the sample. Sample: blood. Receptors were obtained from a girl aged 5-17 years with multiple sclerosis.

The DNA of the CDR3 is TGTGCCAGCAGCTTAGAATGGCTAAACAATGAGCAGTTCTTC. Translation gives CASSLEWLNNEQFF. The chain is built from TRBV11-2 and TRBJ2-1, with D unresolved. This CDR3 contains 14 residues. V shed 0 bases and J shed 5 bases, with 8 bases lying between them. From germline, CDR1 is SGHAT and CDR2 FQNNGV.

This clonotype was found many times. The gene calls are TRBV18 and TRBJ2-7; a possible D gene is TRBD1 (5 bases). V was cut by 2 bases and J by 7 bases, with 21 bases left in between. In germline, CDR1 is KGHSH, CDR2 LQKENI. The CDR3 contains 16 residues. DNA for the CDR3: TGTGCCAGCTCACCATCCCCCCTCATGGGGCGAGATGAGCAGTACTTC. The encoded protein is CASSPSPLMGRDEQYF.

Only one count was recorded for this clonotype. The chain joins TRBV7-2 to TRBJ2-7; the match to TRBD1 covers 7 bases. The germline gives CDR1 SGHTA, CDR2 FQGNSA. There are 16 residues in the CDR3. Trimming at V came to 5 bases and at J to 1 base, leaving 11 bases not matched to a gene. The CDR3 reads CASSRRSGQISYEQYF. For the CDR3, the DNA is TGTGCCAGCAGCCGTCGCTCGGGACAGATATCCTACGAGCAGTACTTC.

The genes are TRBV30 and TRBJ2-1; no reliable D call. Trimming shortened V by 3 bases and J by 2 bases, and 2 bases separated the two germline ends. This CDR3 spans 11 amino acids. Germline lookup yields CDR1 GTSNPN and CDR2 SVGIG (reference sequence). The CDR3 DNA follows: TGTGCCTGGAGGCCCTACAATGAGCAGTTCTTC. Translating gives CAWRPYNEQFF.

This clonotype was counted a few times. CDR3 amino acids: CASSRRQGIQSNEQFF. The CDR3 DNA reads as TGTGCCAGCAGCCGGCGACAGGGGATTCAGTCCAATGAGCAGTTCTTC. J is TRBJ2-1 and V is TRBV3-1, with 8 bases lining up with TRBD1. CDR3 length equals 16 residues. Trimming cost V 4 bases and J 6 bases; bases outside gene matches: 11. Germline CDR1 LGHDT, CDR2 YNNKEL (reference sequence).

This chain uses TRBV10-2 with TRBJ2-1; D might be TRBD2 (5 bases). The CDR3 runs 13 residues. The germline V gene encodes CDR1 WSHSY and CDR2 SAAADI. Trimming cost V 4 bases and J 9 bases, with 13 bases left between them. CDR3 region: CASSGLGESEQFF. As DNA, the CDR3 is TGCGCCAGCAGTGGCCTGGGAGAAAGTGAGCAGTTCTTC.

The rearrangement links TRBV6-1 to TRBJ2-7; D might be TRBD2 (6 bases). The CDR3 spans 17 residues. Trimming removed 8 bases from V and 1 base from J, with 24 bases in between. Germline CDR1 reads MNHNS; CDR2 reads SASEGT. The DNA of the CDR3 is TGTGCCAGCCGGGGAGAGGAGGGCTACCGAAGATCCTACGAGCAGTACTTC. It encodes CASRGEEGYRRSYEQYF.

This clonotype was counted at least ten times. The chain links TRBV20-1 to TRBJ2-7; 8 bases line up with TRBD1. V shed 3 bases and J 3 bases; nucleotides not matched to a gene: 16. This CDR3 spans 17 amino acids. The germline V gene has CDR1 DFQATT and CDR2 SNEGSKA (reference sequence). The CDR3 region is CSASSAGGEDLNYEQYF. For the CDR3, the DNA is TGCAGTGCTAGCTCGGCAGGGGGCGAAGATTTAAACTACGAGCAGTACTTC.

V usage is TRBV7-2 and J usage is TRBJ1-2; 7 nucleotides match TRBD1. Germline V gene sequence: CDR1 SGHTA, CDR2 FQGNSA. Trimming cost V 0 bases and J 5 bases; bases outside gene matches: 6. This CDR3 region has 15 residues. The CDR3 nucleotides read TGTGCCAGCAGCTTAGCCTGGGACAGATTTTATGGCTACACCTTC. It specifies CASSLAWDRFYGYTF.

This clonotype has more than one count but fewer than ten. This rearrangement joins TRBV12-3 or TRBV12-4 to TRBJ2-7; possibly TRBD2 for D (5 bases). V lost 6 bases and J 6 bases, leaving 9 bases between the germline ends. The CDR3 is 11 residues long. The DNA for the CDR3 is TGTGCCAGCAGGTACCGGGGCGAGCAGTACTTC. Translating it yields CASRYRGEQYF.

The rearrangement links TRBV7-9 to TRBJ2-3, with 10 positions matching TRBD2. The CDR3 contains 19 residues. J gave up 4 bases and V 4 bases, and 17 bases lay outside the gene matches. CDR1 is SEHNR, CDR2 FQNEAQ, per germline (reference sequence). CDR3 sequence: CASSYPPPSSGSFPDTQYF. CDR3 DNA sequence: TGTGCCAGCAGCTACCCTCCCCCTTCTAGCGGGAGTTTCCCAGATACGCAGTATTTT.

Worth noting for this clonotype: One end of the junction does not line up with germline, which may come from a read error. This chain links TRBV6-1 with TRBJ2-7; 11 nucleotides match TRBD2. CDR1 is MNHNS, CDR2 SASEGT, per germline. This CDR3 has 19 residues. The CDR3 bases are TGTGCCGGCAGCCCCGGACTAGCGGGCCGAGGCGAGGCCTCCTACGAGCAGTACTTC. Protein: CAGSPGLAGRGEASYEQYF.

V gene TRBV3-1 combines with J gene TRBJ2-7; no clear D. V dropped 0 bases and J dropped 0 bases, with 30 bases sitting between them. This CDR3 has 22 amino acids. Germline V gives CDR1 LGHDT, CDR2 YNNKEL (reference sequence). The CDR3 is CASSQDAPIRVQRIPGSYEQYF. In DNA form, the CDR3 reads TGTGCCAGCAGCCAAGATGCCCCAATTCGTGTTCAGCGTATACCGGGCTCCTACGAGCAGTACTTC.

This clonotype has a handful of counts. The chain recombines TRBV7-3 with TRBJ2-6; D is uncertain. Trimming left V 4 bases short and J 3 bases short, with 13 bases between. This CDR3 spans 16 amino acids. Germline lookup yields CDR1 SGHTA and CDR2 FQGTGA. CDR3: CASSSTKGGGANVLTF. The CDR3 DNA reads as TGTGCCAGCAGCTCGACAAAAGGCGGTGGGGCCAACGTCCTGACTTTC.

This clonotype was counted between two and nine times. V is TRBV7-2 and J is TRBJ2-1; tentative D call: TRBD2 (5 bases). The V gene lost 1 base and the J gene lost 9 bases, with 13 bases spanning the gap. The CDR3 is 14 amino acids. CDR1 and CDR2 from the germline V gene are SGHTA and FQGNSA. The CDR3 spells CASSLGRGQSEQFF. For the CDR3, the DNA is TGTGCCAGCAGCTTAGGCCGAGGGCAGAGTGAGCAGTTCTTC.

This rearrangement joins TRBV29-1 to TRBJ1-2; no clear D. V shed 0 bases and J shed 4 bases, with 12 bases lying between them. Germline CDR1 and CDR2: SQVTM and ANQGSEA. The CDR3 sequence is 14 residues long. This chain's CDR3 is CSVEDGPDCYGYTF. The CDR3 nucleotides are TGCAGCGTTGAAGATGGGCCGGATTGCTATGGCTACACCTTC.

Only a few counts were recorded for this clonotype. This chain connects TRBV28 to TRBJ2-1, with unresolved D. Germline CDR1 reads MDHEN; CDR2 reads SYDVKM. The length of the CDR3 is 14 residues. Between the trimmed V and J ends, which lost 2 bases and 4 bases, there was a span of 9 bases. CDR3 region: CASSLMGLYNEQFF. The CDR3, as DNA: TGTGCCAGCAGTTTAATGGGCTTATACAATGAGCAGTTCTTC.

The chain couples TRBV7-3 to TRBJ2-2; 8 nucleotides align to TRBD2. CDR1 is SGHTA, CDR2 FQGTGA, per germline. This CDR3 is built from 16 residues. The J segment lost 3 bases and the V segment lost 2 bases, leaving 5 bases of the junction unmatched. The CDR3 coding sequence is TGTGCCAGCAGCTTAGGAGTAGCGGGGTACACCGGGGAGCTGTTTTTT. Translating it yields CASSLGVAGYTGELFF. The variable domain in full, with the rest retrieved from reference TRBV7-3 and TRBJ2-2, is GAGVSQTPSNKVTEKGKYVELRCDPISGHTALYWYRQSLGQGPEFLIYFQGTGAADDSGLPNDRFFAVRPEGSVSTLKIQRTERGDSAVYLCASSLGVAGYTGELFFGEGSRLTVL.

The chain couples TRBV20-1 to TRBJ2-3; TRBD1 aligns across 9 bases. Germline-derived CDR1 and CDR2 are DFQATT and SNEGSKA (reference sequence). J lost 4 bases, V lost 6 bases, and 8 bases had no gene match. The CDR3 has 14 residues. As DNA, the CDR3 is TGCAGTGCAGATCCGGGACAGGGACCAGATACGCAGTATTTT. Translated, it gives CSADPGQGPDTQYF.

This clonotype has a handful of counts. V usage is TRBV20-1 and J usage is TRBJ2-7; the match to TRBD1 covers 12 bases. J lost 4 bases, V lost 5 bases, and 9 bases had no gene match. CDR1 and CDR2 from the germline V gene are DFQATT and SNEGSKA (reference sequence). The CDR3 is 15 amino acids. CDR3 residues: CSAVNRDRGHYEQYF. The CDR3 region has the DNA TGCAGTGCTGTGAATAGGGACAGGGGGCATTACGAGCAGTACTTC.

The gene calls are TRBV27 and TRBJ2-7; D gene unclear. Looked up from germline, CDR1 is MNHEY and CDR2 is SMNVEV (reference sequence). V gave up 2 bases and J gave up 3 bases, with 14 bases separating them. The CDR3 runs 15 residues. The CDR3 sequence: CASSLRKVDCYEQYF. CDR3 in DNA: TGTGCCAGCAGTTTAAGAAAGGTAGACTGCTACGAGCAGTACTTC.